The 25 T cell receptor beta chains listed next were all sequenced from one sample in a study of blood T cells in healthy people across ages (dated by TCRdb to the mid-2010s). Preparation of the library involved 5' RACE. The sequencer was an Illumina HiSeq 2500. A second PCR of 7 to 11 cycles was performed with a sample-barcoded 5' primer and a J-beta primer mix. TCRdb trimmed public reads at Q25 via fastp, called clones via MiXCR and kept in-frame beta chains. Here each entry gathers all rows of one CDR3 protein and keeps the most common genes and DNA. The sample table shows just over 1 million distinct CDR3 sequences, and 40% to 45% are seen once. The ten largest make up 18% of the sample. The sequenced sample consisted of blood. Every receptor here comes from a woman aged 55-70 years in good health.

CDR3: CAISSPSTNEKLFF. DNA of the CDR3: TGTGCCATCAGTTCCCCATCAACTAATGAAAAACTGTTTTTT. This chain uses TRBV10-3 with TRBJ1-4; D gene unclear. In germline, CDR1 is ENHRY, CDR2 SYGVKD. The V gene lost 5 bases and the J gene lost 0 bases, with 7 bases spanning the gap. The CDR3 covers 14 residues.

This clonotype was counted between two and nine times. The chain has TRBV25-1 and TRBJ2-1, with D unclear. V was clipped by 4 bases and J by 2 bases, with 6 bases between them. Germline CDR1 and CDR2: MGHDK and SYGVNS. CDR3 length: 13 residues. CDR3 sequence (DNA): TGTGCCAGCAGTGGTCAGCCCTACAATGAGCAGTTCTTC. As protein: CASSGQPYNEQFF.

The gene calls are TRBV6-2 or TRBV6-3 and TRBJ2-5; D gene ambiguous. The germline V gene has CDR1 MNHEY and CDR2 SVGEGT. Trimming removed 6 bases at V and 1 base at J, with 9 bases between. The CDR3 covers 13 residues. CDR3 in amino acids: CASSHGRQETQYF. The DNA for the CDR3 is TGTGCCAGCAGCCACGGCCGCCAAGAGACCCAGTACTTC.

This clonotype was seen a few times. The chain has TRBV11-2 and TRBJ2-5, with 9 bases fitting TRBD1. CDR1 SGHAT and CDR2 FQNNGV come from the germline V gene. The CDR3 covers 17 residues. J was trimmed by 2 bases and V by 4 bases; bases with no gene match: 11. DNA of the CDR3: TGTGCCAGCAGCTCACGTTACCGGGACAGGGAACAAGAGACCCAGTACTTC. The encoded protein is CASSSRYRDREQETQYF.

The genes are TRBV10-2 and TRBJ2-1; TRBD2 agrees at 8 bases. The CDR3 covers 14 residues. Unmatched junction bases numbered 2, after V lost 6 bases and J lost 1 base. Germline CDR1 and CDR2: WSHSY and SAAADI. In DNA, the CDR3 is TGCGCCAGCAGGCGGGAGGTGTCCTACAATGAGCAGTTCTTC. As protein: CASRREVSYNEQFF.

The J gene is TRBJ2-1, the V gene TRBV14, with TRBD1 as a possible D gene (5 bases). Trimming removed 2 bases from V and 12 bases from J, with 23 bases in between. This CDR3 has 16 residues. Germline lookup yields CDR1 SGHDN and CDR2 FVKESK. Here the CDR3 reads CASSQLRKAGIDGQFF. CDR3 coding DNA: TGTGCCAGCAGCCAACTAAGAAAGGCAGGGATTGATGGGCAGTTCTTC. Full variable domain (remainder filled in from reference TRBV14 and TRBJ2-1): EAGVTQFPSHSVIEKGQTVTLRCDPISGHDNLYWYRRVMGKEIKFLLHFVKESKQDESGMPNNRFLAERTGGTYSTLKVQPAELEDSGVYFCASSQLRKAGIDGQFFGPGTRLTVL.

The chain combines TRBV7-9 with TRBJ1-1; no clear D gene. The V and J ends lost 8 bases and 0 bases respectively, with 13 bases between them. CDR1 and CDR2 from the germline V gene are SEHNR and FQNEAQ (reference sequence). The CDR3 is 14 amino acids. CDR3 in amino acids: CASGHRAVNTEAFF. The CDR3 DNA follows: TGTGCCAGCGGTCATAGGGCTGTGAACACTGAAGCTTTCTTT.

This clonotype was detected a few times. The V and J genes are TRBV7-9 and TRBJ2-7; D remains ambiguous. Germline V gene lookup returns CDR1 SEHNR and CDR2 FQNEAQ (reference sequence). V was cut by 5 bases and J by 7 bases, with 12 bases left in between. The CDR3 runs 12 residues. CDR3 bases: TGTGCCAGCAGCGTAGAGAAAGGAGAGCAGTACTTC. It encodes CASSVEKGEQYF.

This clonotype was observed a few times. The J gene is TRBJ2-1, the V gene TRBV20-1; TRBD1 might be the D (6 bases). Trimming left V 0 bases short and J 10 bases short, with 7 bases between. The CDR3 consists of 11 residues. Germline values: CDR1 DFQATT, CDR2 SNEGSKA (reference sequence). The CDR3 nucleotides are TGCAGTGCTAGAGATCAGGGGGAGCAGTTCTTC. Its protein is CSARDQGEQFF.

This chain joins TRBV12-3 or TRBV12-4 and TRBJ2-1, with a weak D call TRBD1 (6 bases). This CDR3 has 13 residues. The V end was cut by 6 bases, the J end by 6 bases, with 12 bases between. This CDR3 is CASSYREVNEQFF. The DNA for the CDR3 is TGTGCCAGCAGCTACAGGGAAGTCAATGAGCAGTTCTTC.

V gene TRBV9 combines with J gene TRBJ2-7; the D is unclear. Looked up from germline, CDR1 is SGDLS and CDR2 is YYNGEE. V lost 5 bases and J lost 6, with 18 bases in between. CDR3 length: 14 amino acids. CDR3 sequence: CASSAAGPTFEQYF. The CDR3 bases are TGTGCCAGCAGTGCCGCCGGGCCCACTTTCGAGCAGTACTTC.

The chain has TRBV24-1 and TRBJ2-3, with 8 nucleotides matching TRBD1. The J segment lost 1 base and the V segment lost 8 bases, leaving 4 bases of the junction unmatched. The CDR3 is made up of 14 amino acids. From germline, CDR1 is KGHDR and CDR2 SFDVKD. CDR3 bases: TGTGCCACCAATCCGGGACAGGGCACAGATACGCAGTATTTT. The encoded protein is CATNPGQGTDTQYF.

This clonotype has only a few counts. The V call is TRBV25-1, the J call TRBJ2-5; 14 bases fit TRBD2. CDR3 length: 16 residues. V lost 6 bases, J lost 4 bases, and 7 bases stayed unmatched. Germline CDR1 MGHDK, CDR2 SYGVNS. Written as DNA, the CDR3 is TGTGCCAGCAGCGAGGTGGGGACTAGCGGGAGAGAGACCCAGTACTTC. This encodes CASSEVGTSGRETQYF.

The chain has TRBV12-3 or TRBV12-4 and TRBJ2-7; TRBD1 might be the D (6 bases). CDR3 length equals 14 residues. The V end was cut by 4 bases, the J end by 6 bases, with 16 bases between. CDR3: CASSSQGRFAEQYF. In nucleotides, the CDR3 is TGTGCCAGCAGTTCACAGGGTCGGTTTGCCGAGCAGTACTTC.

There are many counts of this clonotype. The germline gene is not matched at one end of the junction; a read error may be the cause. CDR3 coding DNA: TGTGCCAGCAGTTTTGGGGGCTCCTACGAGCAGTACTTC. This gives the protein CASSFGGSYEQYF. The gene calls are TRBV5-1 and TRBJ2-7; D may match TRBD1 or TRBD2 (5 bases each). Germline loops: CDR1 SGHRS, CDR2 YFSETQ. This CDR3 is 13 amino acids long.

CDR3 bases: TGTGCCAGCAGTGGAGGCTACGGCGTCGAGCAGTACTTC. It encodes CASSGGYGVEQYF. This sequence joins TRBV12-3 or TRBV12-4 and TRBJ2-5, with D possibly TRBD2 on 5 matching bases. Matching the DNA end better, TRBJ2-7 makes the J call doubtful. The CDR3 is 13 amino acids.

This chain joins TRBV18 and TRBJ2-3; no definite D call. The CDR3 contains 15 residues. Per the germline V gene, CDR1 is KGHSH and CDR2 is LQKENI. Trimming left V 0 bases short and J 2 bases short, with 9 bases between. CDR3 protein: CASSPPLGPTDTQYF. The CDR3 nucleotides read TGTGCCAGCTCACCACCCCTGGGCCCCACAGATACGCAGTATTTT.

V gene TRBV5-1 combines with J gene TRBJ2-4, with TRBD2 matching over 12 bases. The J call may be faulty, since TRBJ2-7 better matches the DNA end. Germline lookup yields CDR1 SGHRS and CDR2 YFSETQ. The CDR3 length is 16 residues. CDR3 DNA sequence: TGCGCCAGCAGCTCGCGTCCGGGACTAGCGGGTTACGAGCAGTACTTC. Translation gives CASSSRPGLAGYEQYF.

The chain has TRBV7-9 and TRBJ2-3, with 8 bases that match TRBD2. The CDR3 has 17 amino acids. The ends lost 0 bases at V and 2 bases at J; junction bases unmatched: 7. Germline V gene lookup returns CDR1 SEHNR and CDR2 FQNEAQ (reference sequence). The CDR3 region is CASSLARTSSNTDTQYF. The CDR3 nucleotides are TGTGCCAGCAGCTTAGCTAGGACTAGCTCTAACACAGATACGCAGTATTTT.

Only a few counts were recorded for this clonotype. At one end, the junction sequence differs from germline, possibly due to a read error. The V gene is TRBV5-1, the J gene TRBJ2-7, with TRBD1 identical over 11 bases. The CDR3 covers 15 residues. The germline gives CDR1 SGHRS, CDR2 YFSETQ. This CDR3 reads CASSSSGTGGYEQYF. CDR3 nucleotide sequence: TGTGCCAGCAGTAGCTCCGGGACAGGGGGTTACGAGCAGTACTTC.

This clonotype was detected many times. V usage is TRBV12-3 or TRBV12-4 and J usage is TRBJ2-7; D uncertain. The CDR3 sequence is 12 residues long. Deletions cut 2 bases from V and 7 bases from J, with 9 bases between. The CDR3 is CASSLSSVEQYF. The CDR3 region has the DNA TGTGCCAGCAGTTTAAGCTCGGTGGAGCAGTACTTC.

The V and J genes are TRBV12-3 or TRBV12-4 and TRBJ1-3, with no clear D. The CDR3 covers 11 residues. Between the trimmed V and J ends, which lost 10 bases and 8 bases, there was a span of 12 bases. This CDR3 reads CATSRGDTIYF. CDR3 bases: TGTGCCACCTCCCGGGGAGACACCATATATTTT.

This clonotype was detected a few times. The chain couples TRBV6-5 to TRBJ2-7; 9 nucleotides match TRBD1. The CDR3 spans 16 residues. CDR1 and CDR2 (germline): MNHEY, SVGAGI. Unmatched junction bases numbered 14, after V lost 8 bases and J lost 3 bases. The CDR3 here is CASPQSRDRENYEQYF. DNA of the CDR3: TGTGCCAGCCCTCAATCCCGGGACAGGGAGAACTACGAGCAGTACTTC.

The rearrangement uses TRBV18 and TRBJ2-1, with D perhaps TRBD1 (5 bases). From germline, CDR1 is KGHSH and CDR2 LQKENI. V was trimmed by 7 bases and J by 0 bases, leaving 13 bases between them. The CDR3 extends over 15 amino acids. The CDR3 spells CASFPDTFSYNEQFF. CDR3 nucleotides: TGTGCCAGCTTCCCGGACACATTCTCCTACAATGAGCAGTTCTTC. The variable domain in full, completed from reference TRBV18 and TRBJ2-1, reads NAGVMQNPRHLVRRRGQEARLRCSPMKGHSHVYWYRQLPEEGLKFMVYLQKENIIDESGMPKERFSAEFPKEGPSILRIQQVVRGDSAAYFCASFPDTFSYNEQFFGPGTRLTVL.

The rearrangement uses TRBV29-1 and TRBJ1-2, with 7 bases lining up with TRBD1. The germline V gene encodes CDR1 SQVTM and CDR2 ANQGSEA. J was trimmed by 7 bases and V by 5 bases; bases with no gene match: 4. This CDR3 has 11 amino acids. DNA of the CDR3: TGCAGCGTTCGACAGGGTAGTGGCTACACCTTC. Residues: CSVRQGSGYTF. The entire variable domain, with the rest obtained from reference TRBV29-1 and TRBJ1-2, is as follows: SAVISQKPSRDICQRGTSLTIQCQVDSQVTMMFWYRQQPGQSLTLIATANQGSEATYESGFVIDKFPISRPNLTFSTLTVSNMSPEDSSIYLCSVRQGSGYTFGSGTRLTVV.